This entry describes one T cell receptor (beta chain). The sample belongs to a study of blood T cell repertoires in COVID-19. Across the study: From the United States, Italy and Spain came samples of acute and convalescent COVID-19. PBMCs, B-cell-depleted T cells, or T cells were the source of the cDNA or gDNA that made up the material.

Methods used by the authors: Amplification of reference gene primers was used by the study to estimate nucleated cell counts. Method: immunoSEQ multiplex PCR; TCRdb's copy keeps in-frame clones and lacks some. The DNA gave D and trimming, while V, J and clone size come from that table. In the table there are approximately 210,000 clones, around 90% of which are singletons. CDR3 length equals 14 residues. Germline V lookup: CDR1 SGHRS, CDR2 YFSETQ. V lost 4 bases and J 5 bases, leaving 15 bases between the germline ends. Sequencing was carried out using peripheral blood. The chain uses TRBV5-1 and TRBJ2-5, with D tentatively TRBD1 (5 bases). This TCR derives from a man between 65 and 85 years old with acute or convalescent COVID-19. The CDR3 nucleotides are TGCGCCAGCAGCGTCGAACAGGCTCGCGAGACCCAGTACTTC. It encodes CASSVEQARETQYF.